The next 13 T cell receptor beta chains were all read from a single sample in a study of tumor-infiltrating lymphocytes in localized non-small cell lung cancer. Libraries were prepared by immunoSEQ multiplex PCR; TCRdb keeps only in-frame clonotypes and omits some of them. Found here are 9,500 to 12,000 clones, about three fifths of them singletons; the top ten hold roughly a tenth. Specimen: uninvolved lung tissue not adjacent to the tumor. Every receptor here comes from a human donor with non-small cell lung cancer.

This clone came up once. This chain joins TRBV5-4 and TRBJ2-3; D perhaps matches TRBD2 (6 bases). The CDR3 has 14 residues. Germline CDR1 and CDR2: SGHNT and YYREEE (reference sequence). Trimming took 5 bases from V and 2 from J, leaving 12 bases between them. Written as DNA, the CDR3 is TGTGCCAGCAGAAGGGACTTAATCACAGATACGCAGTATTTT. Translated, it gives CASRRDLITDTQYF.

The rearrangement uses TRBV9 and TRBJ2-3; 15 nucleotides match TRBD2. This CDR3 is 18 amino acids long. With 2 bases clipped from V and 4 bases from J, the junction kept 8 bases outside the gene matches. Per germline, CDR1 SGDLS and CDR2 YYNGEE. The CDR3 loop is CASSVRGRTSGGADTQYF. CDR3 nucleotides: TGTGCCAGCAGCGTCAGGGGGCGGACTAGCGGGGGGGCAGATACGCAGTATTTT. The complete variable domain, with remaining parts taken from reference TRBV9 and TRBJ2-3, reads DSGVTQTPKHLITATGQRVTLRCSPRSGDLSVYWYQQSLDQGLQFLIQYYNGEERAKGNILERFSAQQFPDLHSELNLSSLELGDSALYFCASSVRGRTSGGADTQYFGPGTRLTVL.

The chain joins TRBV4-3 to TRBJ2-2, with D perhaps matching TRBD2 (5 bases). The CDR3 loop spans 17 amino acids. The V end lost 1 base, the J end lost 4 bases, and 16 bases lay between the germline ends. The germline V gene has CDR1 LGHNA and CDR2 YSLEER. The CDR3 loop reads CASSQGVGLAVTGELFF. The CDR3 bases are TGCGCCAGCAGCCAAGGCGTTGGTCTAGCCGTCACCGGGGAGCTGTTTTTT.

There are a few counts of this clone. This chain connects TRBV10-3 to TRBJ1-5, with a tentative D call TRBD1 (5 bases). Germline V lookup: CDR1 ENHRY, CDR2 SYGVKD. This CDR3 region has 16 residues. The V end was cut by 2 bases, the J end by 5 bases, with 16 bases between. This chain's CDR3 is CAISELGGGGDQPQHF. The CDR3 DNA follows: TGTGCCATCAGTGAGCTGGGTGGTGGGGGAGATCAGCCCCAGCATTTT.

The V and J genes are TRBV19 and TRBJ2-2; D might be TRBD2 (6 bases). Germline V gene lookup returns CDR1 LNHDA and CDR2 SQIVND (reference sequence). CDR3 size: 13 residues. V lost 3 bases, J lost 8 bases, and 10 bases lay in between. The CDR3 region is CASSMAGSGELFF. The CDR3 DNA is TGTGCCAGTAGTATGGCGGGGTCAGGGGAGCTGTTTTTT.

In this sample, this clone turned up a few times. The CDR3 DNA sequence: TGTGCCAGCAGTTACGGGGGGGGGAATGTCAATGAGCAGTTCTTC. Translating it yields CASSYGGGNVNEQFF. The chain uses TRBV6-5 and TRBJ2-1, with 7 bases identical to TRBD2. This CDR3 spans 15 amino acids. V shed 2 bases and J 6 bases; nucleotides not matched to a gene: 7. Per the germline V gene, CDR1 is MNHEY and CDR2 is SVGAGI.

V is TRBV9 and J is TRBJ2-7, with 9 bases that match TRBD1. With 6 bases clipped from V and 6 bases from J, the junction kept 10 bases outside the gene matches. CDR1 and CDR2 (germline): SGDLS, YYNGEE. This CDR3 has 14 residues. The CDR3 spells CASTVGQGWGEQYF. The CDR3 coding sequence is TGTGCCAGCACCGTGGGACAGGGCTGGGGCGAGCAGTACTTC.

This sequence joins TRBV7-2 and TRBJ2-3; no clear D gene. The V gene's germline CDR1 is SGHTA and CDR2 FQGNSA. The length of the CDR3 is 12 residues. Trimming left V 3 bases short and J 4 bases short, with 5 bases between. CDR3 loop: CASSLVADTQYF. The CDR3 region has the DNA TGTGCCAGCAGCTTGGTGGCAGATACGCAGTATTTT. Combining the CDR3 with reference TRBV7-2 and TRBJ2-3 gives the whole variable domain GAGVSQSPSNKVTEKGKDVELRCDPISGHTALYWYRQSLGQGLEFLIYFQGNSAPDKSGLPSDRFSAERTGGSVSTLTIQRTQQEDSAVYLCASSLVADTQYFGPGTRLTVL.

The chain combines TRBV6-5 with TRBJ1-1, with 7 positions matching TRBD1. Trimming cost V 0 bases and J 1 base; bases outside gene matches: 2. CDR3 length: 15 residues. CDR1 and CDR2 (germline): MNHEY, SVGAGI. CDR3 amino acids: CASSYSSGGNTEAFF. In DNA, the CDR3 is TGTGCCAGCAGTTACTCGTCAGGGGGGAACACTGAAGCTTTCTTT.

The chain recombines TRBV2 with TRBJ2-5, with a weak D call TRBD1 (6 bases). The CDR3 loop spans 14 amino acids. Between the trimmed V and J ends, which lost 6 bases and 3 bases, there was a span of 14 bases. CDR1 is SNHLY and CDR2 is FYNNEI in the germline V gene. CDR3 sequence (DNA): TGTGCCAGCAGAGGGACACAGCAGAAAGAGACCCAGTACTTC. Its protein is CASRGTQQKETQYF.

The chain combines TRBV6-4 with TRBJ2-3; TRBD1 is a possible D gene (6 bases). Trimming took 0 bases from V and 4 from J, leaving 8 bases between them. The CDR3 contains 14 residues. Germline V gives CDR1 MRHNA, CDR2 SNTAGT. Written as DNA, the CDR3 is TGTGCCAGCAGTGACTCGTCAGGGGCAGATACGCAGTATTTT. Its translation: CASSDSSGADTQYF.

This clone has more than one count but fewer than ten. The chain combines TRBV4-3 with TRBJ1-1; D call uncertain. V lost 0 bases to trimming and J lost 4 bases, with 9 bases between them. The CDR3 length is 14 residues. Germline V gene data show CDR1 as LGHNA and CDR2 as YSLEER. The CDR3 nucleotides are TGCGCCAGCAGCCAAGATACGGTTGGCACTGAAGCTTTCTTT. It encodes CASSQDTVGTEAFF.

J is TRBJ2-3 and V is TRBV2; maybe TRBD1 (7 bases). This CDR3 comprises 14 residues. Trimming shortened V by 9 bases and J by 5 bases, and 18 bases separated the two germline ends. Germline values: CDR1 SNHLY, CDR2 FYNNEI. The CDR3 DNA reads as TGTGCCAGGGATCGCCAGGGGGGTCGAGATACGCAGTATTTT. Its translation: CARDRQGGRDTQYF. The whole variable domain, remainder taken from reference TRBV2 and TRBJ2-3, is EPEVTQTPSHQVTQMGQEVILRCVPISNHLYFYWYRQILGQKVEFLVSFYNNEISEKSEIFDDQFSVERPDGSNFTLKIRSTKLEDSAMYFCARDRQGGRDTQYFGPGTRLTVL.